This TCR beta chain was recovered during a study of T-cell reconstitution after alpha-beta-depleted transplantation in children. Study-level points and caveats: Once a year had passed after transplant, T-cell counts and diversity came mostly from newly produced T cells. Reports say that about two months after transplant, the alpha-beta T cells came out of several hundred graft clones that had expanded. Some patients' high day-60 TCRbeta diversity was attributed to recipient cells surviving conditioning.

CDR3 length equals 15 residues. The germline V gene has CDR1 GTSNPN and CDR2 SVGIG (reference sequence). V was shortened by 3 bases and J by 3 bases, with 18 bases between the two germline ends. This clonotype appeared a single time. Its antigen is still unknown. Researchers prepared the TCRbeta library using unique molecular identifiers, the study reports. In TCRdb, the PCR reads were re-called with MiXCR into one record per CDR3 protein. The table lists 200,000 to 250,000 distinct CDR3 sequences, around 7% of them singletons. The V call is TRBV30, the J call TRBJ2-7, with D maybe TRBD2 (6 bases). The sequence was collected from a boy aged 2-9 years with acute lymphoblastic leukemia, due to receive a stem cell transplant. The specimen comprised PBMCs, sampled before TCRalphabeta/CD19-depleted stem cell transplant. The CDR3 DNA follows: TGTGCCTGGAGACACACGCGGGACGGAAACTACGAGCAGTACTTC. Its protein is CAWRHTRDGNYEQYF. The full variable domain, in which reference TRBV30 and TRBJ2-7 provide the parts outside the CDR3, is SQTIHQWPATLVQPVGSPLSLECTVEGTSNPNLYWYRQAAGRGLQLLFYSVGIGQISSEVPQNLSASRPQDRQFILSSKKLLLSDSGFYLCAWRHTRDGNYEQYFGPGTRLTVT.